These T cell receptor beta chains were read from a single sample in a study of CD8 T cells in Susac syndrome. TCRdb reprocessed the immunoSEQ multiplex PCR reads with MiXCR, giving one entry per CDR3 protein. This table holds more than 150,000 distinct CDR3 sequences, about 96% found once. The sequencing sample was made of CD4+ T cells from PBMCs. The receptors here all came from a human donor with Susac syndrome. Both conserved end residues are part of each CDR3. The D gene is left open where the match is weak. Clone sizes are given selectively: once, few, many, or a class where the clone is expanded.

-	TRBV2	-	TRBJ1-2	CASSEAPTYGYTF	TGTGCCAGCAGCGAGGCGCCTACCTATGGCTACACCTTC
-	TRBV4-2	TRBD1	TRBJ1-6	CASSRPGTGNSPLHF	TGTGCCAGCAGCCGCCCCGGGACAGGGAACTCACCCCTCCACTTT
-	TRBV12-3/TRBV12-4	-	TRBJ2-7	CASRSHGTSYEQYF	TGTGCCAGCAGGTCACATGGTACCTCCTACGAGCAGTACTTC
-	TRBV27	TRBD1	TRBJ2-5	CASSHDRGLQTQYF	TGTGCCAGCAGTCACGACAGGGGGCTGCAGACCCAGTACTTC
-	TRBV29-1	TRBD2	TRBJ2-5	CSGGGGQETQYF	TGCAGCGGGGGCGGGGGGCAAGAGACCCAGTACTTC
once	TRBV29-1	TRBD2	TRBJ2-3	CSVEGGEASGTDTQYF	TGCAGCGTTGAAGGCGGGGAGGCTAGCGGGACAGATACGCAGTATTTT
-	TRBV7-9	-	TRBJ2-6	CASSLEGETGANVLTF	TGTGCCAGCAGCTTAGAGGGAGAGACTGGGGCCAACGTCCTGACTTTC
-	TRBV5-1	-	TRBJ2-2	CASSIRRGSNTGELFF	TGCGCCAGCAGCATCCGCCGGGGCTCGAACACCGGGGAGCTGTTTTTT
-	TRBV7-2	-	TRBJ2-3	CASSPDSLGTDTQYF	TGTGCCAGCAGCCCCGACTCACTGGGCACAGATACGCAGTATTTT
-	TRBV5-6	-	TRBJ1-2	CASSLAGTGYTF	TGTGCCAGCAGCCTAGCGGGGACTGGCTACACCTTC
-	TRBV7-8	TRBD2	TRBJ2-2	CASSFGLAGAANTGELFF	TGTGCCAGCAGCTTCGGACTAGCGGGGGCCGCGAACACCGGGGAGCTGTTTTTT
-	TRBV6-5	-	TRBJ1-2	CASSYRGQDYGYTF	TGTGCCAGCAGTTACAGGGGCCAGGACTATGGCTACACCTTC
-	TRBV20-1	-	TRBJ2-5	CSARQTRVETQYF	TGCAGTGCTAGACAGACGAGGGTGGAGACCCAGTACTTC
-	TRBV12-3/TRBV12-4	-	TRBJ1-1	CASSRSTLGEAFF	TGTGCCAGCAGCCGATCAACGTTGGGGGAAGCTTTCTTT
-	TRBV6-5	-	TRBJ2-7	CASSSSFRSYEQYF	TGTGCCAGCAGTTCCTCATTCAGGTCCTACGAGCAGTACTTC
-	TRBV20-1	-	TRBJ1-5	CSARVDRGNQPQHF	TGCAGTGCTCGGGTGGACAGAGGAAATCAGCCCCAGCATTTT
few	TRBV7-6	-	TRBJ2-3	CASSSITDTQYF	TGTGCCAGCAGTTCTATCACAGATACGCAGTATTTT
-	TRBV10-3	-	TRBJ1-2	CAITQGGGYTF	TGTGCCATCACGCAAGGCGGTGGCTACACCTTC
-	TRBV29-1	TRBD2	TRBJ2-2	CSVASGGELFF	TGCAGCGTTGCTAGCGGCGGGGAGCTGTTTTTT
-	TRBV3-1	-	TRBJ2-5	CASSSGTPKETQYF	TGTGCCAGCAGCAGTGGGACTCCTAAAGAGACCCAGTACTTC
-	TRBV5-4	-	TRBJ1-6	CASSLDRQGVNSPLHF	TGTGCCAGCAGCTTAGACCGCCAAGGCGTCAATTCACCCCTCCACTTT
-	TRBV7-9	-	TRBJ1-1	CASSPWEGTEAFF	TGTGCCAGCAGCCCCTGGGAGGGGACTGAAGCTTTCTTT
-	TRBV20-1	-	TRBJ1-4	CSAQEPNEKLFF	TGCAGTGCACAGGAGCCTAATGAAAAACTGTTTTTT
-	TRBV5-6	-	TRBJ1-1	CASSLVGRVSTEAFF	TGTGCCAGCAGCTTGGTGGGCAGGGTGAGCACTGAAGCTTTCTTT
-	TRBV5-1	TRBD2	TRBJ2-1	CASSLETGGPREQFF	TGCGCCAGCAGCTTGGAAACGGGAGGGCCTCGGGAGCAGTTCTTC
-	TRBV5-1	TRBD1	TRBJ2-5	CASSFNRDSQYF	TGCGCCAGCAGCTTTAACCGGGACAGCCAGTACTTC
-	TRBV30	-	TRBJ1-5	CAWSVWGRNQPQHF	TGTGCCTGGAGTGTGTGGGGGCGCAATCAGCCCCAGCATTTT
-	TRBV5-1	TRBD2	TRBJ2-2	CASTLGPGLDTGELFF	TGCGCCAGCACTCTGGGGCCGGGACTAGACACCGGGGAGCTGTTTTTT
-	TRBV29-1	-	TRBJ2-5	CSVEDKTRGNGETQYF	TGCAGCGTTGAAGATAAAACTCGGGGTAATGGAGAGACCCAGTACTTC
-	TRBV30	TRBD1	TRBJ2-6	CAWIFRDRRWGANVLTF	TGTGCCTGGATCTTCCGGGACAGGCGGTGGGGGGCCAACGTCCTGACTTTC
-	TRBV6-5	-	TRBJ1-2	CASSYSGGRGYTF	TGTGCCAGCAGTTACTCGGGGGGCCGAGGCTACACCTTC
-	TRBV7-9	-	TRBJ2-1	CASSLGTGGNNEQFF	TGTGCCAGCAGCTTAGGCACAGGTGGGAACAATGAGCAGTTCTTC
-	TRBV2	-	TRBJ2-5	CASSVAGQGPQETQYF	TGTGCCAGCAGTGTAGCGGGACAGGGTCCCCAAGAGACCCAGTACTTC
once	TRBV5-4	TRBD1	TRBJ2-2	CASSGQKNTGELFF	TGTGCCAGCTCGGGACAGAAGAACACCGGGGAGCTGTTTTTT
-	TRBV9	-	TRBJ2-2	CASSPRSQGISGELFF	TGTGCCAGCAGCCCACGGTCCCAAGGGATATCCGGGGAGCTGTTTTTT
-	TRBV24-1	TRBD1	TRBJ2-3	CATSDSGQYTDTQYF	TGTGCCACCAGTGATTCGGGACAGTACACAGATACGCAGTATTTT
-	TRBV4-2	-	TRBJ1-4	CASSKETENEKLFF	TGTGCCAGCAGCAAAGAGACAGAGAATGAAAAACTGTTTTTT
-	TRBV20-1	TRBD2	TRBJ2-5	CSARLRLAQETQYF	TGCAGTGCTAGATTACGACTAGCGCAAGAGACCCAGTACTTC
-	TRBV20-1	-	TRBJ1-1	CSAREGTEAFF	TGCAGTGCTAGAGAGGGAACTGAAGCTTTCTTT
-	TRBV7-9	TRBD1	TRBJ2-7	CASSFSGGEQYF	TGTGCCAGCAGCTTCTCAGGGGGCGAGCAGTACTTC
-	TRBV5-1	-	TRBJ2-7	CAWLAASYEQYF	TGCGCCTGGTTAGCGGCCTCCTACGAGCAGTACTTC
-	TRBV5-6	TRBD1	TRBJ2-1	CASSLGQGTNEQFF	TGTGCCAGCAGCTTGGGACAGGGGACAAATGAGCAGTTCTTC
-	TRBV20-1	TRBD1	TRBJ1-5	CSAQGAPNQPQHF	TGCAGTGCTCAGGGGGCGCCGAATCAGCCCCAGCATTTT
once	TRBV6-6	-	TRBJ1-5	CATTGSGQPQHF	TGTGCCACCACAGGGTCAGGTCAGCCCCAGCATTTT
-	TRBV24-1	TRBD2	TRBJ2-1	CATEGLAGGGNEQFF	TGTGCCACCGAGGGACTAGCGGGAGGAGGAAATGAGCAGTTCTTC
-	TRBV5-1	TRBD2	TRBJ2-7	CASSFDGTRYYEQYF	TGCGCCAGCAGCTTCGACGGGACTAGGTACTACGAGCAGTACTTC
-	TRBV3-1	-	TRBJ1-4	CASSQAVWNEKLFF	TGTGCCAGCAGCCAAGCAGTCTGGAATGAAAAACTGTTTTTT